The present T cell receptor (beta chain) was sequenced within a study of CD8+ T cells in alopecia areata. Looking at the study overall: Treated patients received oral tofacitinib, 5 to 10 mg twice daily. It was 6 to 18 months of tofacitinib, and then there were 6 months off drug.

V was pared by 4 bases and J by 0 bases, with 21 bases between. CDR1 and CDR2 (germline): SGDLS, YYNGEE. This CDR3 region has 18 residues. Notes on the study in general: More clonal than normal scalp was lesional scalp, particularly alopecia totalis/universalis.

As concerns this clone: Antigen: not known.

Extracted from the samples, RNA was reverse transcribed into cDNA to serve as the sequencing template. Libraries were prepared by immunoSEQ multiplex PCR; TCRdb keeps only in-frame clonotypes and omits some of them. The sample has over 150,000 clones, around 60% seen once. The specimen comprised CD4+ T cells sorted from blood, sampled at week 0. This chain links TRBV9 with TRBJ2-3; a weak D match, TRBD2 (6 bases). This TCR came from a human donor with alopecia areata. This CDR3 is CASSPTPPAGTSTDTQYF. The CDR3 DNA is TGTGCCAGCAGCCCAACCCCCCCAGCCGGGACTAGCACAGATACGCAGTATTTT.